The source of this T cell receptor beta chain is a study of OX40 agonist ivuxolimab in advanced cancers. The wider study: Patients receiving dose escalation had hepatocellular carcinoma, melanoma, renal cell or head and neck cancer.

Measured with immunoSEQ multiplex PCR; TCRdb has only the in-frame clones, and not every one. The sample includes some 28,000 clones, around 80% of them seen just once. This CDR3 is built from 11 residues. V was clipped by 2 bases and J by 5 bases, with 1 base between them. Germline assignment: CDR1 MNHNY and CDR2 SVGAGI (reference sequence). This chain links TRBV6-6 with TRBJ2-1; D is ambiguous. This material consisted of CD4+ or CD8+ T cells sorted from blood, taken in a trial of the OX40 agonist ivuxolimab. This clonotype was obtained from an adult with an advanced solid tumor such as melanoma, head and neck, liver or kidney cancer. The CDR3 DNA reads TGTGCCAGCAGTTACAACAATGAGCAGTTCTTC. Translating gives CASSYNNEQFF.